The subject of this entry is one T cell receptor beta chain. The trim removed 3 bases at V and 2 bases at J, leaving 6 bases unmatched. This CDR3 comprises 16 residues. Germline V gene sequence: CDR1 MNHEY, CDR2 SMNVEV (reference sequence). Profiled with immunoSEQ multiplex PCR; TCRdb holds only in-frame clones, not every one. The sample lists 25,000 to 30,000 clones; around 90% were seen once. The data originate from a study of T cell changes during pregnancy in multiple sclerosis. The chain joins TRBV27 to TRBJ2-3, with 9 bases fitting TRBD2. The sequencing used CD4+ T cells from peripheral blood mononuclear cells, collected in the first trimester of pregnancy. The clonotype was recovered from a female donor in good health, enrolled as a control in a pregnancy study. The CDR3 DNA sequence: TGTGCCAGCAGTTTCCTGCTAGCGGGGATCACAGATACGCAGTATTTT. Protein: CASSFLLAGITDTQYF.